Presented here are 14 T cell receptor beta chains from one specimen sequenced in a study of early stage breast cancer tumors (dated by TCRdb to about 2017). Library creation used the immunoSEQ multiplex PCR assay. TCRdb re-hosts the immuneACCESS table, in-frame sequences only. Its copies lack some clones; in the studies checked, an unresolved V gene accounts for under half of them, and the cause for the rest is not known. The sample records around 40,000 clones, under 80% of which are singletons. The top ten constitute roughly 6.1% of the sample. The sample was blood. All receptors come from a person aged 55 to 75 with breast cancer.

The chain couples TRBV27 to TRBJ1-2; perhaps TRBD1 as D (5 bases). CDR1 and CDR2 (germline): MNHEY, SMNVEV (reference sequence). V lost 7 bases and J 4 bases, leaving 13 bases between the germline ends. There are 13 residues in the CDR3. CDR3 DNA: TGTGCCAGCACCGATTTTGGGGGCTATGGCTACACCTTC. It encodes CASTDFGGYGYTF.

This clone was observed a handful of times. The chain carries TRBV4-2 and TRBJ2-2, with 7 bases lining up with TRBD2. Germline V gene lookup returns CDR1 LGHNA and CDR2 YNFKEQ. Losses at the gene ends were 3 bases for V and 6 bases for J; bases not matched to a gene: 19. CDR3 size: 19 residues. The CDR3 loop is CASSQRVLSGNLRPGELFF. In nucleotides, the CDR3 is TGTGCCAGCAGCCAGAGAGTTTTGAGCGGGAATCTTCGACCCGGGGAGCTGTTTTTT.

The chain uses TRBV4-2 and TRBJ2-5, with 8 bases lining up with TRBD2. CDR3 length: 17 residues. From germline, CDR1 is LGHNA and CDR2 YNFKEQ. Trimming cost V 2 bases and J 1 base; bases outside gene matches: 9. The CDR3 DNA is TGTGCCAGCAGCCAATTTTCTAGCGGGCCGTTCCAAGAGACCCAGTACTTC. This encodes CASSQFSSGPFQETQYF.

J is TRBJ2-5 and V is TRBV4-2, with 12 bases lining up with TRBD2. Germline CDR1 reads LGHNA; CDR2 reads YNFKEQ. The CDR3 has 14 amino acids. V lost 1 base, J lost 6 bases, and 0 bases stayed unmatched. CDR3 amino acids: CASSQGTSGKTQYF. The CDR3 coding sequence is TGTGCCAGCAGCCAAGGGACTAGCGGGAAGACCCAGTACTTC.

CDR3 region: CASSTLVPGAYEQYF. DNA of the CDR3: TGTGCCAGTAGTACCCTCGTCCCAGGGGCCTACGAGCAGTACTTC. The V call is TRBV19, the J call TRBJ2-7, with a possible D match to TRBD1 (6 bases). Trimming removed 4 bases at V and 2 bases at J, with 15 bases between. Per the germline V gene, CDR1 is LNHDA and CDR2 is SQIVND (reference sequence). The CDR3 spans 15 residues.

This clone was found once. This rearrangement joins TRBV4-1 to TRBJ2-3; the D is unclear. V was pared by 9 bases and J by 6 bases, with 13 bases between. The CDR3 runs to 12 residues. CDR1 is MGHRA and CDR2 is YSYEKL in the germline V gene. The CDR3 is CASGSVMDTQYF. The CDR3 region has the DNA TGCGCCAGTGGATCGGTGATGGATACGCAGTATTTT.

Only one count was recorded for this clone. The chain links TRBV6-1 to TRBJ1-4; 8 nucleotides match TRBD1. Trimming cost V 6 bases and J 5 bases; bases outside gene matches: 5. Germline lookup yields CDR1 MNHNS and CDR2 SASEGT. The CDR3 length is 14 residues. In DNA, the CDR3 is TGTGCCAGCAGGACAGGGGACCCCAATGAAAAACTGTTTTTT. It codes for CASRTGDPNEKLFF.

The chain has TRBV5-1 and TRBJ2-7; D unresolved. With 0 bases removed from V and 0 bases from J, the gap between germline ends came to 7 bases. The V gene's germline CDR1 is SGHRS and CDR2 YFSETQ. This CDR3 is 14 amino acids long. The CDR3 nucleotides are TGCGCCAGCAGCTTGGACGGATTCTCCTACGAGCAGTACTTC. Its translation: CASSLDGFSYEQYF.

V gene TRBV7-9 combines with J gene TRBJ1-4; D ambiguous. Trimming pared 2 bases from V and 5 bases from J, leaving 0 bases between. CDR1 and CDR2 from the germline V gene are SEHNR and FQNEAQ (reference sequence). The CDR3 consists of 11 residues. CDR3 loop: CASSLNEKLFF. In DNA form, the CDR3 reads TGTGCCAGCAGCTTAAATGAAAAACTGTTTTTT.

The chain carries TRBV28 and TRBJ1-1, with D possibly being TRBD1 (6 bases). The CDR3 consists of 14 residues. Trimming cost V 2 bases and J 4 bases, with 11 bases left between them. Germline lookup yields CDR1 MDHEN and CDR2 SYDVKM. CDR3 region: CASSLSRGTTEAFF. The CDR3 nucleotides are TGTGCCAGCAGTTTAAGTAGGGGGACCACTGAAGCTTTCTTT.

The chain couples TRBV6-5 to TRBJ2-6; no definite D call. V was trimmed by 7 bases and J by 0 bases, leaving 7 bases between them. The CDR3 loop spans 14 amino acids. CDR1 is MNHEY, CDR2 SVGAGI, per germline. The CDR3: CASKVTSGANVLTF. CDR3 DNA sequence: TGTGCCAGCAAGGTTACCTCTGGGGCCAACGTCCTGACTTTC.

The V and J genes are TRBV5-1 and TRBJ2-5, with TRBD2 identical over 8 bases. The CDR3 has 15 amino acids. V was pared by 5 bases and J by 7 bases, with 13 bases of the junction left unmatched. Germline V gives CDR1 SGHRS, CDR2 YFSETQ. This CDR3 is CASRDVAGIQGTQYF. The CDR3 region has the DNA TGCGCCAGCAGAGACGTAGCGGGAATACAGGGGACCCAGTACTTC.

The CDR3: CASNLGQGIFQPQHF. CDR3 sequence (DNA): TGTGCCAGCAACCTAGGACAGGGGATTTTTCAGCCCCAGCATTTT. The gene calls are TRBV7-9 and TRBJ1-5; 9 nucleotides line up with TRBD1. This CDR3 has 15 amino acids. J gave up 6 bases and V 7 bases, and 10 bases lay outside the gene matches. CDR1 SEHNR and CDR2 FQNEAQ come from the germline V gene (reference sequence).

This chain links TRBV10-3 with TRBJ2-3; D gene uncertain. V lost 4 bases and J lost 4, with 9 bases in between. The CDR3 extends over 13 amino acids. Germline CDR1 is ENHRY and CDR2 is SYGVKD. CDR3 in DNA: TGTGCCATCAGTGTAGGCGGCCCAGATACGCAGTATTTT. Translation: CAISVGGPDTQYF.